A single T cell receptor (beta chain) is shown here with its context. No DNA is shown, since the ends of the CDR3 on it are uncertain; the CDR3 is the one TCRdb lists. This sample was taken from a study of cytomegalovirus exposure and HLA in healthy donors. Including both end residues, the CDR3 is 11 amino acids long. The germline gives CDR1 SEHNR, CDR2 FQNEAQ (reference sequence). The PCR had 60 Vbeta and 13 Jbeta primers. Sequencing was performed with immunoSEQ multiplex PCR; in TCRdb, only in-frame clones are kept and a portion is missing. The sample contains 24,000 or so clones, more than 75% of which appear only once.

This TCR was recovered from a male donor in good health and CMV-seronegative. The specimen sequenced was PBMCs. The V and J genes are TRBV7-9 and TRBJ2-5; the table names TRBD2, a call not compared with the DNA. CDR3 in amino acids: CASTSGDEQYF.